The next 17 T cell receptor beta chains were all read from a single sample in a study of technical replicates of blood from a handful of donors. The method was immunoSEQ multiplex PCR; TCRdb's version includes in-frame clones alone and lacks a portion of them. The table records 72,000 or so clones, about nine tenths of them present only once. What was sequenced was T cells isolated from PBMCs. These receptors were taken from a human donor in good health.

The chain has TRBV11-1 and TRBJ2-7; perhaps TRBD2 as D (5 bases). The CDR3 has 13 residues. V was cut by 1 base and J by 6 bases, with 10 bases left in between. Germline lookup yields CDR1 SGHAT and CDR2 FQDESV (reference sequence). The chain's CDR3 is CASSLGGRGEQYF. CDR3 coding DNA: TGTGCCAGCAGCTTAGGCGGGCGAGGCGAGCAGTACTTC.

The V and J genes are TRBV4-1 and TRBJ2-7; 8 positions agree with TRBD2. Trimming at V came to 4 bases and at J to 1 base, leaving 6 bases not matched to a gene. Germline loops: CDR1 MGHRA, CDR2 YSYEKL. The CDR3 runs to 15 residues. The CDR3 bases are TGCGCCAGCAGCCTCTTTAGCGGGGAATCCTACGAGCAGTACTTC. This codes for CASSLFSGESYEQYF.

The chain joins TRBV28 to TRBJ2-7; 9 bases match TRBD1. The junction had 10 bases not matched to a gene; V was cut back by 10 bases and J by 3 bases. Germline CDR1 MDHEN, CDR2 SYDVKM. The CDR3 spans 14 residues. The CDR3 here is CATQRDRDFYEQYF. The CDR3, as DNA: TGTGCCACCCAAAGGGACAGGGATTTCTACGAGCAGTACTTC.

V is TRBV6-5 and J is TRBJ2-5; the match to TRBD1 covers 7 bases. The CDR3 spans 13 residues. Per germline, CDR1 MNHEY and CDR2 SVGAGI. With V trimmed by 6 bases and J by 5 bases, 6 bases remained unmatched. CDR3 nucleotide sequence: TGTGCCAGCAGGCGACAGGGTTCTGAGACCCAGTACTTC. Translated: CASRRQGSETQYF.

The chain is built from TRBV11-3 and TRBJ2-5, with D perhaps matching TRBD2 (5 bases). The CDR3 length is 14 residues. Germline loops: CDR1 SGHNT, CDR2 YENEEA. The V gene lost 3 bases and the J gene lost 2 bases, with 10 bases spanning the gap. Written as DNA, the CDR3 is TGTGCCAGCAGCTTGGGAGCGCCTCAAGAGACCCAGTACTTC. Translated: CASSLGAPQETQYF. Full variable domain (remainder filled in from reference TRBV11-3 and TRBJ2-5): EAGVVQSPRYKIIEKKQPVAFWCNPISGHNTLYWYLQNLGQGPELLIRYENEEAVDDSQLPKDRFSAERLKGVDSTLKIQPAELGDSAVYLCASSLGAPQETQYFGPGTRLLVL.

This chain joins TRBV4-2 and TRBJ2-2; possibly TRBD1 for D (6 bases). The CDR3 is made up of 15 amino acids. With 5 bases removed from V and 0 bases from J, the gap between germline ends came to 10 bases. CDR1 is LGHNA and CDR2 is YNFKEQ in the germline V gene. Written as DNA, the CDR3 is TGTGCCAGCAGCAGGGACACGGCGAACACCGGGGAGCTGTTTTTT. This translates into CASSRDTANTGELFF.

CDR3 region: CASSFRQSSYNEQFF. The CDR3 DNA is TGTGCCAGCAGCTTTCGACAGAGCTCCTACAATGAGCAGTTCTTC. The rearrangement uses TRBV7-3 and TRBJ2-1; possibly TRBD1 for D (5 bases). From germline, CDR1 is SGHTA and CDR2 FQGTGA. The CDR3 is 15 residues long. V lost 3 bases and J 0 bases, leaving 9 bases between the germline ends.

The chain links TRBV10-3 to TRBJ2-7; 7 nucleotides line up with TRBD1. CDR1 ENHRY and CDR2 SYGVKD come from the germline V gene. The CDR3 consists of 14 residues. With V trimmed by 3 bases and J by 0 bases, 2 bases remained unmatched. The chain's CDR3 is CAISETGDSYEQYF. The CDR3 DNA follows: TGTGCCATCAGTGAAACAGGGGACTCCTACGAGCAGTACTTC.

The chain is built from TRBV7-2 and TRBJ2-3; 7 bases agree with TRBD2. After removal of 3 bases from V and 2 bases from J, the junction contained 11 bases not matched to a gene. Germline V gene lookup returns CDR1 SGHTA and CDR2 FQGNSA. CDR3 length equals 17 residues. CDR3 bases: TGTGCCAGCAGCTTCCCCTGGGAGGGGCGGGACACAGATACGCAGTATTTT. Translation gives CASSFPWEGRDTDTQYF.

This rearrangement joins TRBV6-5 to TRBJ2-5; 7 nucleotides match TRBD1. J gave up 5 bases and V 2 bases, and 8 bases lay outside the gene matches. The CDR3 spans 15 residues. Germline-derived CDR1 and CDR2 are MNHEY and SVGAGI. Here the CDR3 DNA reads TGTGCCAGCAGTTACGGGGGACAGACGGGGGAGACCCAGTACTTC. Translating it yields CASSYGGQTGETQYF.

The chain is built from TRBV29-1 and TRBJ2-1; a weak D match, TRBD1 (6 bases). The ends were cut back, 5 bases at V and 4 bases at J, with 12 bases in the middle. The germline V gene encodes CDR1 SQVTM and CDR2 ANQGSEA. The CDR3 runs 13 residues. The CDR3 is CSVSTGIYNEQFF. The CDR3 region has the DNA TGCAGCGTTTCGACAGGTATTTACAATGAGCAGTTCTTC.

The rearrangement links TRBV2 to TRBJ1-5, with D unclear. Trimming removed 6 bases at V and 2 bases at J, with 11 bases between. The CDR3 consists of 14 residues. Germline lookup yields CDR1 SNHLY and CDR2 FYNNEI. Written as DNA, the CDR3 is TGTGCCAGCAGCCTTGACATAGGCAATCAGCCCCAGCATTTT. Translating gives CASSLDIGNQPQHF.

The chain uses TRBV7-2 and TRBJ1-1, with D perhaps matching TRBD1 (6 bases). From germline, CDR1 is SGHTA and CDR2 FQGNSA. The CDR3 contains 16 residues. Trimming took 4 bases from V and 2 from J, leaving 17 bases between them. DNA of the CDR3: TGTGCCAGCAGCTGGACAGTCTACTTCACCAACACTGAAGCTTTCTTT. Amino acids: CASSWTVYFTNTEAFF.

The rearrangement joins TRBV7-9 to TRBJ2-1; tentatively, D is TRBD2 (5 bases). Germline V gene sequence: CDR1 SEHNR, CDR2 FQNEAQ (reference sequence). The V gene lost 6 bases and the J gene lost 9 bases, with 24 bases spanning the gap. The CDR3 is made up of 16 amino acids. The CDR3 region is CASSRTSGISGGEQFF. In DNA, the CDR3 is TGTGCCAGCAGTAGGACCTCCGGGATCTCAGGCGGTGAGCAGTTCTTC.

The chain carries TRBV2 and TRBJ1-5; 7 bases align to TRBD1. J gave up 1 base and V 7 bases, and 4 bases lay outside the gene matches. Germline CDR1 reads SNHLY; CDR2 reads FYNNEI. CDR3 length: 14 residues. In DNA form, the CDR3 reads TGTGCCAGCAACGGACAGGAGAGCAATCAGCCCCAGCATTTT. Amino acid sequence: CASNGQESNQPQHF.

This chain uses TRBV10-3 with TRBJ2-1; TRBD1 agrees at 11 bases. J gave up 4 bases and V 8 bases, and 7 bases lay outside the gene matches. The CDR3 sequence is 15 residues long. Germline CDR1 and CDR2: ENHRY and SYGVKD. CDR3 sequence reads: CAIGIGTGGYNEQFF. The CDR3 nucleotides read TGTGCCATCGGAATTGGGACAGGGGGATACAATGAGCAGTTCTTC.

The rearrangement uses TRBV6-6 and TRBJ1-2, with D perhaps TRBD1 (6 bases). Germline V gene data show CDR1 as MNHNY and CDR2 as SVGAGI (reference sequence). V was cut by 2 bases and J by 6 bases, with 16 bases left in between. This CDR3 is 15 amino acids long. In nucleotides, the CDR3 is TGTGCCAGCAGTTACCAATCTGGGCAGGGGCATGGCTACACCTTC. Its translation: CASSYQSGQGHGYTF.